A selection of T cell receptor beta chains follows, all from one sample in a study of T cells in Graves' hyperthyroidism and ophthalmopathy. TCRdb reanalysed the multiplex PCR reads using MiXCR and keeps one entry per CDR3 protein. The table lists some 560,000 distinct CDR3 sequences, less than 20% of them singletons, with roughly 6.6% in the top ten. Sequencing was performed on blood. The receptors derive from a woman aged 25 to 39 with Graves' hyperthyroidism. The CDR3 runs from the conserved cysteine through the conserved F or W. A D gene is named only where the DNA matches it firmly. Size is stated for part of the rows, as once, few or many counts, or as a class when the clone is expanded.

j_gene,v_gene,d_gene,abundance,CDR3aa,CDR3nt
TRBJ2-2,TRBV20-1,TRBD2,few,CSAPSGELTGELFF,TGCAGTGCACCTAGCGGGGAACTCACCGGGGAGCTGTTTTTT
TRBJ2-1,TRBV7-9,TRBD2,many,CASISGTSEYNEQFF,TGTGCCAGCATTTCCGGGACTAGCGAGTACAATGAGCAGTTCTTC
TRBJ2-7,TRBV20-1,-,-,CSALFSRTLTYEQYF,TGCAGTGCTCTATTCTCCCGGACTTTAACCTACGAGCAGTACTTC
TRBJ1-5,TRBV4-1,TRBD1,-,CTSSQDRTGEYQPQHF,TGCACCAGCAGCCAAGATCGGACAGGGGAATATCAGCCCCAGCATTTT
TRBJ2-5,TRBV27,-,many,CASSPGRYQETQYF,TGTGCCAGCAGTCCTGGACGGTACCAAGAGACCCAGTACTTC
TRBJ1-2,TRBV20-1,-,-,CSAQFGYTF,TGCAGTGCCCAGTTTGGCTACACCTTC
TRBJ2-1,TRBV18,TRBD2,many,CASSPPASGSYNEQFF,TGTGCCAGCTCACCACCCGCTAGCGGATCCTACAATGAGCAGTTCTTC
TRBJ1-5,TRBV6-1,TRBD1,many,CASRGYRGNLDNQPQHF,TGTGCCAGCAGGGGGTACAGGGGTAATTTGGACAATCAGCCCCAGCATTTT
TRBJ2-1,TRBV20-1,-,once,CSAPGGGIRDNEQFF,TGCAGTGCCCCCGGAGGCGGGATACGAGACAATGAGCAGTTCTTC
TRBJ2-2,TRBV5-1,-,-,CASSLSRTSNTGELFF,TGCGCCAGCAGCTTGTCCAGGACCTCGAACACCGGGGAGCTGTTTTTT
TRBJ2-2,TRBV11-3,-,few,CASSNSRWLKGTGELFF,TGTGCCAGCAGCAACAGTCGCTGGCTGAAGGGGACCGGGGAGCTGTTTTTT
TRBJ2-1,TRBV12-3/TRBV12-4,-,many,CASRLQANEQFF,TGTGCCAGCAGATTACAGGCGAATGAGCAGTTCTTC
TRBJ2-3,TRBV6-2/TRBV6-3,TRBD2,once,CASSEGLAGVKSTDTQYF,TGTGCCAGCAGCGAGGGACTAGCGGGAGTTAAGAGCACAGATACGCAGTATTTT
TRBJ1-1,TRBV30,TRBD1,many,CAWTIGTGRNIGVNTEAFF,TGTGCCTGGACCATCGGGACAGGGAGGAATATAGGGGTGAACACTGAAGCTTTCTTT
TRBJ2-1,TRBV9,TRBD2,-,CASSVGSSGRAFDEQFF,TGTGCCAGCAGCGTAGGATCTAGCGGGAGGGCGTTTGATGAGCAGTTCTTC
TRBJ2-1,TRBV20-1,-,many,CSAQTGQSSYNEQFF,TGCAGTGCTCAAACCGGACAGAGCTCCTACAATGAGCAGTTCTTC
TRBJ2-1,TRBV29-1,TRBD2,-,CSVGAGGSYNEQFF,TGCAGCGTTGGAGCGGGAGGCTCCTACAATGAGCAGTTCTTC
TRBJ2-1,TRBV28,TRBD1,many,CASSPTDRGPDNEQFF,TGTGCCAGCAGCCCAACGGACAGGGGGCCAGACAATGAGCAGTTCTTC
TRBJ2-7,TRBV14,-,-,CASSHRELGGSYEQYF,TGTGCCAGCAGCCATAGAGAACTGGGAGGTTCCTACGAGCAGTACTTC
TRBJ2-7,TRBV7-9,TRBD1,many,CASSVPGTGREQYF,TGTGCCAGCAGCGTCCCCGGGACAGGGCGCGAGCAGTACTTC
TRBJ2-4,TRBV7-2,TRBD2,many,CASSSPGGANIQYF,TGTGCCAGCAGCTCCCCGGGGGGAGCCAACATTCAGTACTTC
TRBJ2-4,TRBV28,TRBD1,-,CAGSQRTGVNIQYF,TGTGCCGGCAGCCAAAGGACAGGGGTCAACATTCAGTACTTC
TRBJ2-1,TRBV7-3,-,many,CASSLRGGTFNEQFF,TGTGCCAGCAGCCTTAGGGGCGGCACGTTTAATGAGCAGTTCTTC
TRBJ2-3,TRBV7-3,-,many,CASSLTGTRDTQYF,TGTGCCAGCAGCTTAACAGGGACTCGTGATACGCAGTATTTT
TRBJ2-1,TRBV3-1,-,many,CASSQASKYAGNEQFF,TGTGCCAGCAGCCAAGCATCGAAATACGCGGGAAATGAGCAGTTCTTC
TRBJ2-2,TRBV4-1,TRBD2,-,CASSLSGLAGPGELFF,TGCGCCAGCAGCCTAAGCGGACTAGCGGGACCCGGGGAGCTGTTTTTT
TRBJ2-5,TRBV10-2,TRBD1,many,CASSVGTGDKETQYF,TGCGCCAGCAGTGTGGGGACAGGGGATAAAGAGACCCAGTACTTC
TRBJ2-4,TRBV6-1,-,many,CASSPTGEGIQYF,TGTGCCAGCAGCCCGACAGGGGAGGGCATTCAGTACTTC
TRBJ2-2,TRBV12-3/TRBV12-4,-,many,CASRPGGGYTGELFF,TGTGCCAGCCGCCCCGGGGGAGGTTACACCGGGGAGCTGTTTTTT
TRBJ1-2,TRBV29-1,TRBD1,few,CSVGQGGGDGYTF,TGCAGCGTTGGACAGGGAGGAGGGGATGGCTACACCTTC
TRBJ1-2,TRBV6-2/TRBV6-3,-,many,CASSYRRTDYYGYTF,TGTGCCAGCAGTTACCGTCGGACAGACTACTATGGCTACACCTTC
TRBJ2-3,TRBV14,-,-,CASSQDHGMADTQYF,TGTGCCAGCAGCCAAGATCACGGGATGGCAGATACGCAGTATTTT
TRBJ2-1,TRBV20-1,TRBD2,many,CSAAGWGTSAEHEQFF,TGCAGTGCTGCAGGGTGGGGGACTAGCGCCGAACATGAGCAGTTCTTC